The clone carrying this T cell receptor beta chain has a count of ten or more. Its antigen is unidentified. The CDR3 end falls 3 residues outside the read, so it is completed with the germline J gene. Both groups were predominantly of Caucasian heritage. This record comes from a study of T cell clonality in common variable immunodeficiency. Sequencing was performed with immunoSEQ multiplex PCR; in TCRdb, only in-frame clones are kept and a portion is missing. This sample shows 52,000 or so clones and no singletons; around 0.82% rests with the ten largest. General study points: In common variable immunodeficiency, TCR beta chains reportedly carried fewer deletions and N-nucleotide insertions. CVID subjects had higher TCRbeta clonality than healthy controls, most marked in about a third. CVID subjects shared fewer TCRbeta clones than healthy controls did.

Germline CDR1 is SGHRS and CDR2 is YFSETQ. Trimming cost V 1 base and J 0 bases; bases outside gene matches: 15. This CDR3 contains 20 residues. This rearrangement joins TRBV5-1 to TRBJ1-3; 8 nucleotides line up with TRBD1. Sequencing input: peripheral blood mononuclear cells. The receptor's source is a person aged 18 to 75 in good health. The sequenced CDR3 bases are TGCGCCAGCAGCTTGTTGGGGACAGGACTACAAGAGGTCTCTGGAAACACC. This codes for CASSLLGTGLQEVSGNT. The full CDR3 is CASSLLGTGLQEVSGNTIYF. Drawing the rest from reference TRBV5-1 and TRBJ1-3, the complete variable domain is KAGVTQTPRYLIKTRGQQVTLSCSPISGHRSVSWYQQTPGQGLQFLFEYFSETQRNKGNFPGRFSGRQFSNSRSEMNVSTLELGDSALYLCASSLLGTGLQEVSGNTIYFGEGSWLTVV.